This T cell receptor beta chain was retrieved from a study of control samples from healthy donors and cancer patients. Clones were read by immunoSEQ multiplex PCR, and TCRdb kept only the in-frame ones, dropping some. The sample has 150,000 to 200,000 clones, around 88% seen once; the top ten hold over 4%. CDR1 and CDR2 from the germline V gene are MNHEY and SVGAGI. The CDR3 is made up of 15 amino acids. V trimming: 10 bases; J trimming: 7 bases; junction bases outside the gene matches: 15. The TCR comes from a woman aged 30 to 39 in good health. This sequence joins TRBV6-5 and TRBJ1-2; 10 nucleotides align to TRBD1. Sequencing was performed on blood. CDR3 sequence: CATARLGQGRGGYTF. CDR3 DNA sequence: TGTGCCACTGCGAGATTGGGACAGGGGAGGGGTGGCTACACCTTC.